These 24 T cell receptor beta chains were all obtained from the same sample, sequenced in a study of T cells expressing NK-cell markers. TCRdb re-called the 5' RACE reads and gives one entry per CDR3 protein, without DNA. This sample's table has around 380,000 distinct CDR3 sequences. Sequenced: blood T cells: a sorted CD56 or NKG2C T cell subset, CD4+ or CD8+ T cells, or bulk PBMC T cells (not recorded which). These receptors were taken from a woman between 50 and 59 years old in good health.

This chain connects TRBV12-3 or TRBV12-4 to TRBJ2-6; TCRdb gives TRBD2 as the D gene, but with no DNA this cannot be confirmed. This CDR3 has 14 amino acids. This chain's CDR3 is CASSFPAGGDVLTF.

The J gene is TRBJ2-3, the V gene TRBV11-3; TCRdb selects TRBD1, and the lack of DNA leaves this call unchecked. CDR1 is SGHNT, CDR2 YENEEA, per germline. The CDR3 spans 12 residues. The CDR3 is CASSEGEDTQYF. The complete variable domain, with remaining parts taken from reference TRBV11-3 and TRBJ2-3, reads EAGVVQSPRYKIIEKKQPVAFWCNPISGHNTLYWYLQNLGQGPELLIRYENEEAVDDSQLPKDRFSAERLKGVDSTLKIQPAELGDSAVYLCASSEGEDTQYFGPGTRLTVL.

The V call is TRBV5-5, the J call TRBJ2-1; TCRdb's D gene call, TRBD2, goes unchecked for lack of DNA. In germline, CDR1 is SGHKS, CDR2 YYEKEE (reference sequence). The CDR3 covers 17 residues. The chain's CDR3 is CASSLEAGGPPYNEQFF.

The J gene is TRBJ2-1, the V gene TRBV29-1; the TCRdb call, TRBD2, lacks DNA for checking. There are 16 residues in the CDR3. Germline lookup yields CDR1 SQVTM and CDR2 ANQGSEA. The CDR3: CSVRPPTSGGLGVQFF.

The V gene is TRBV5-1, the J gene TRBJ1-4; the TRBD1 assignment by TCRdb is unverifiable without DNA. Germline V gene data show CDR1 as SGHRS and CDR2 as YFSETQ. There are 17 residues in the CDR3. The CDR3 region is CASSLVYRGATNEKLFF. The full variable domain, completed using reference TRBV5-1 and TRBJ1-4, is KAGVTQTPRYLIKTRGQQVTLSCSPISGHRSVSWYQQTPGQGLQFLFEYFSETQRNKGNFPGRFSGRQFSNSRSEMNVSTLELGDSALYLCASSLVYRGATNEKLFFGSGTQLSVL.

The chain combines TRBV6-1 with TRBJ2-1; TCRdb picks TRBD1, but there is no DNA to check that call. The germline gives CDR1 MNHNS, CDR2 SASEGT. The CDR3 contains 13 residues. The CDR3 here is CATRRSSYNEQFF.

The chain employs TRBV5-1 and TRBJ2-3; TCRdb selects TRBD2, and the lack of DNA leaves this call unchecked. This CDR3 is built from 15 residues. The V gene's germline CDR1 is SGHRS and CDR2 YFSETQ. The CDR3 here is CASSLDGLGADTQYF. The full variable domain, its missing parts supplied by reference TRBV5-1 and TRBJ2-3, is KAGVTQTPRYLIKTRGQQVTLSCSPISGHRSVSWYQQTPGQGLQFLFEYFSETQRNKGNFPGRFSGRQFSNSRSEMNVSTLELGDSALYLCASSLDGLGADTQYFGPGTRLTVL.

CDR3 residues: CASSLRTSGRPGELFF. The chain has TRBV4-1 and TRBJ2-2; the TCRdb call, TRBD2, lacks DNA for checking. The CDR3 is 16 amino acids. In germline, CDR1 is MGHRA, CDR2 YSYEKL.

The chain recombines TRBV7-3 with TRBJ2-3. This CDR3 region has 13 residues. CDR1 and CDR2 from the germline V gene are SGHTA and FQGTGA. CDR3 residues: CASSQLLLDTQYF. Drawing the rest from reference TRBV7-3 and TRBJ2-3, the complete variable domain is GAGVSQTPSNKVTEKGKYVELRCDPISGHTALYWYRQSLGQGPEFLIYFQGTGAADDSGLPNDRFFAVRPEGSVSTLKIQRTERGDSAVYLCASSQLLLDTQYFGPGTRLTVL.

The V gene is TRBV20-1, the J gene TRBJ1-1. Germline-derived CDR1 and CDR2 are DFQATT and SNEGSKA (reference sequence). This CDR3 contains 17 residues. The CDR3 region is CSARDPFGTPRDTEAFF.

The chain carries TRBV20-1 and TRBJ1-6; TCRdb names TRBD1, which stays unverified in the absence of DNA. Germline values: CDR1 DFQATT, CDR2 SNEGSKA (reference sequence). This CDR3 comprises 18 residues. CDR3 loop: CSARDLSQGATYNSPLHF.

This chain uses TRBV6-5 with TRBJ2-1. The CDR3 runs to 11 residues. In germline, CDR1 is MNHEY, CDR2 SVGAGI. CDR3 amino acids: CASFVGNEQFF.

The rearrangement links TRBV27 to TRBJ1-6; TCRdb's D call, TRBD1, is unchecked because there is no DNA. The CDR3 extends over 14 amino acids. The germline V gene has CDR1 MNHEY and CDR2 SMNVEV (reference sequence). The CDR3 here is CATRGQSLSGPLHF.

The chain couples TRBV7-2 to TRBJ2-5; TCRdb's D call of TRBD1 is untestable without DNA. This CDR3 has 14 residues. CDR1 and CDR2 from the germline V gene are SGHTA and FQGNSA. The CDR3 here is CASSSTGLEETQYF.

The gene calls are TRBV20-1 and TRBJ2-1; TCRdb calls TRBD2, which cannot be checked without DNA. Germline V gene data show CDR1 as DFQATT and CDR2 as SNEGSKA (reference sequence). This CDR3 is 13 amino acids long. This CDR3 reads CSEAAGPYNEQFF.

J is TRBJ2-7 and V is TRBV30; TCRdb calls TRBD1, which cannot be checked without DNA. This CDR3 region has 15 residues. CDR1 and CDR2 from the germline V gene are GTSNPN and SVGIG (reference sequence). The CDR3 loop is CAWSVRAPGGYEQYF.

This chain uses TRBV12-3 or TRBV12-4 with TRBJ1-1. This CDR3 is built from 13 residues. The CDR3 is CASSFMPVKLAFF.

V usage is TRBV20-1 and J usage is TRBJ1-2; TCRdb's D call of TRBD1 is untestable without DNA. The CDR3 spans 14 residues. CDR1 is DFQATT, CDR2 SNEGSKA, per germline (reference sequence). This chain's CDR3 is CSAPKTLDRGGYTF.

CDR3 residues: CASSHRDGNTEAFF. The chain recombines TRBV5-1 with TRBJ1-1; TCRdb proposes TRBD1, but this gene call is untestable without DNA. This CDR3 contains 14 residues. Germline V gene sequence: CDR1 SGHRS, CDR2 YFSETQ.

The rearrangement links TRBV28 to TRBJ2-1; the TCRdb call, TRBD2, lacks DNA for checking. Germline assignment: CDR1 MDHEN and CDR2 SYDVKM. The CDR3 has 13 amino acids. CDR3 sequence: CASSFQGTIGQFF.

The genes are TRBV11-2 and TRBJ2-3. The CDR3 is made up of 13 amino acids. The V gene's germline CDR1 is SGHAT and CDR2 FQNNGV. The CDR3 region is CASSSDLWDTQYF.

The CDR3 is CASSLPGTQGYGYTF. The chain uses TRBV6-6 and TRBJ1-2; TCRdb returns TRBD1, unconfirmable since there is no DNA. The CDR3 is made up of 15 amino acids. The germline V gene encodes CDR1 MNHNY and CDR2 SVGAGI (reference sequence).

The J gene is TRBJ2-6, the V gene TRBV6-6; TCRdb's D call of TRBD1 is untestable without DNA. The CDR3 length is 16 residues. Germline V gene sequence: CDR1 MNHNY, CDR2 SVGAGI (reference sequence). The CDR3: CASSKGGRSGANVLTF.

The CDR3 region is CATSRDSKDTIYF. The chain links TRBV15 to TRBJ1-3. The V gene's germline CDR1 is LNHNV and CDR2 YYDKDF (reference sequence). CDR3 size: 13 residues.